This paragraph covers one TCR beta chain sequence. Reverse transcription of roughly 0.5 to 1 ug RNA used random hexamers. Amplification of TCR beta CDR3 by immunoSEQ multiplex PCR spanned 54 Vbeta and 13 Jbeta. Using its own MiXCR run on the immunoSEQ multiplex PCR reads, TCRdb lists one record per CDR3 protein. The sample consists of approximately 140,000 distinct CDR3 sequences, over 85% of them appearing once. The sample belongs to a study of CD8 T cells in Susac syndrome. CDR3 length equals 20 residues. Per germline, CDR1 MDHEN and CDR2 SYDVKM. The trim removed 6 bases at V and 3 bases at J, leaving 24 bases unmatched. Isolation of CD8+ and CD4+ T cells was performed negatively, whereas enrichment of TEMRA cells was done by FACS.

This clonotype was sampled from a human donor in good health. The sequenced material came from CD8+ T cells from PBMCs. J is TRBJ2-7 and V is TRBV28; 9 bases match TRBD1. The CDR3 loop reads CASSLPRDRVSPQSDYEQYF. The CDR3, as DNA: TGTGCCAGCAGCCTCCCTCGGGACAGGGTGTCCCCACAGTCTGACTACGAGCAGTACTTC.